The 24 T cell receptor beta chains listed next were all sequenced from one sample in a study of cytomegalovirus exposure and HLA in healthy donors (dated by TCRdb to the late 2010s). Receptors were amplified or captured by the immunoSEQ multiplex PCR assay. For the multiplex PCR, a mixture combining 60 forward primers for TCR Vbeta segments and 13 reverse primers for TCR Jbeta segments was used. The source is immuneACCESS, and TCRdb retained only in-frame sequences with V and J called. Part of the clones is not carried over; for the studies checked, unresolved V genes explain less than half of this, and the remainder is unexplained. The sample contains 210,000 or so clones, approximately 83% of them found a single time. The ten largest clones take up around 9.6% of the sample. Sequenced sample: PBMCs. The origin of the receptors is a woman aged 50 to 60 in good health and CMV-seropositive.

This chain links TRBV2 with TRBJ2-7, with TRBD2 matching 10 bases. V gave up 8 bases and J gave up 2 bases; unmatched junction bases: 15. The CDR3 is made up of 17 amino acids. Per germline, CDR1 SNHLY and CDR2 FYNNEI. CDR3 sequence: CASSGLNSGGRTYEQYF. CDR3 sequence (DNA): TGTGCCAGCTCCGGACTCAATAGCGGGGGGAGGACCTACGAGCAGTACTTC. Looking up the rest from reference TRBV2 and TRBJ2-7 gives the full variable domain: EPEVTQTPSHQVTQMGQEVILRCVPISNHLYFYWYRQILGQKVEFLVSFYNNEISEKSEIFDDQFSVERPDGSNFTLKIRSTKLEDSAMYFCASSGLNSGGRTYEQYFGPGTRLTVT.

V gene TRBV10-1 combines with J gene TRBJ2-2; tentatively, D is TRBD2 (6 bases). Germline lookup yields CDR1 WNHNN and CDR2 SYGVQD (reference sequence). The CDR3 consists of 14 residues. The germline V and J ends were trimmed by 10 bases and 0 bases, with 12 bases remaining between them. CDR3 bases: TGCGCCACGGGGGACGGAGCGAACACCGGGGAGCTGTTTTTT. This encodes CATGDGANTGELFF.

This rearrangement joins TRBV30 to TRBJ2-1; D is unresolved. The germline V and J ends were trimmed by 7 bases and 4 bases, with 17 bases remaining between them. Germline loops: CDR1 GTSNPN, CDR2 SVGIG (reference sequence). CDR3 length equals 14 residues. In DNA form, the CDR3 reads TGTGCCTCCGCTTGGAGCGTCGTATACAATGAGCAGTTCTTC. Its translation: CASAWSVVYNEQFF.

This chain connects TRBV6-1 to TRBJ2-1; a possible D gene is TRBD1 (7 bases). The germline CDR1 and CDR2 sequences are MNHNS and SASEGT. The CDR3 contains 14 residues. V shed 7 bases and J shed 9 bases, with 19 bases lying between them. DNA of the CDR3: TGTGCCAGCAACCCAGGGGGGCCCGGGGTTGAGCAGTTCTTC. The encoded protein is CASNPGGPGVEQFF.

The chain joins TRBV6-4 to TRBJ2-2; D is perhaps TRBD2 (7 bases). Germline V gene sequence: CDR1 MRHNA, CDR2 SNTAGT. This CDR3 is built from 15 residues. V lost 2 bases to trimming and J lost 5 bases, with 12 bases between them. The CDR3 sequence: CASSDEQGGTGELFF. The CDR3, as DNA: TGTGCCAGCAGTGACGAACAGGGAGGGACCGGGGAGCTGTTTTTT.

The CDR3 sequence is CASSSPKGLAGGLHGELFF. The CDR3 DNA reads as TGTGCCAGCAGCTCACCAAAGGGACTAGCGGGGGGGCTACACGGGGAGCTGTTTTTT. This chain connects TRBV7-2 to TRBJ2-2; TRBD2 agrees at 16 bases. The CDR3 is 19 residues long. Trimming took 4 bases from V and 7 from J; bases not matched to a gene: 12. The germline V gene encodes CDR1 SGHTA and CDR2 FQGNSA.

This chain uses TRBV19 with TRBJ1-2, with a weak D call TRBD1 (5 bases). This CDR3 contains 15 residues. Germline V gene data show CDR1 as LNHDA and CDR2 as SQIVND (reference sequence). V dropped 7 bases and J dropped 4 bases, with 19 bases sitting between them. CDR3 protein: CASKGFGHDRYGYTF. The CDR3 DNA follows: TGTGCCAGTAAGGGGTTTGGACATGATCGCTATGGCTACACCTTC.

The V call is TRBV7-2, the J call TRBJ1-2, with D maybe TRBD1 (6 bases). The CDR3 contains 14 residues. V shed 2 bases and J shed 5 bases, with 12 bases lying between them. Germline V gene sequence: CDR1 SGHTA, CDR2 FQGNSA. CDR3 nucleotides: TGTGCCAGCAGCTTATTCCCAGGGGATTATGGCTACACCTTC. This sequence encodes CASSLFPGDYGYTF.

The chain joins TRBV5-1 to TRBJ1-1; 9 nucleotides agree with TRBD1. In germline, CDR1 is SGHRS, CDR2 YFSETQ. This CDR3 is 14 amino acids long. The J segment lost 6 bases and the V segment lost 2 bases, leaving 5 bases of the junction unmatched. The CDR3 region is CASSLLDRGSEAFF. CDR3 coding DNA: TGCGCCAGCAGCTTACTGGACAGGGGATCTGAAGCTTTCTTT. Full variable domain (outside the CDR3, taken from reference TRBV5-1 and TRBJ1-1): KAGVTQTPRYLIKTRGQQVTLSCSPISGHRSVSWYQQTPGQGLQFLFEYFSETQRNKGNFPGRFSGRQFSNSRSEMNVSTLELGDSALYLCASSLLDRGSEAFFGQGTRLTVV.

The chain carries TRBV9 and TRBJ1-3; the D gene is possibly TRBD1 (5 bases). The CDR3 is made up of 14 amino acids. V was clipped by 0 bases and J by 5 bases, with 9 bases between them. The germline gives CDR1 SGDLS, CDR2 YYNGEE. CDR3 in DNA: TGTGCCAGCAGCGTAGAAGCAGGGAGAAACACCATATATTTT. Translation: CASSVEAGRNTIYF.

The rearrangement uses TRBV27 and TRBJ2-1; maybe TRBD1 (6 bases). V lost 5 bases to trimming and J lost 5 bases, with 16 bases between them. This CDR3 is 15 amino acids long. Germline loops: CDR1 MNHEY, CDR2 SMNVEV (reference sequence). The CDR3 region has the DNA TGTGCCAGCAGTCCTCGACAGGTTCCTAACAATGAGCAGTTCTTC. It yields the protein CASSPRQVPNNEQFF.

This rearrangement joins TRBV7-6 to TRBJ2-3; TRBD1 matches 7 bases. The CDR3 contains 15 residues. V was clipped by 5 bases and J by 2 bases; unmatched bases: 7. Per germline, CDR1 SGHVS and CDR2 FNYEAQ. The CDR3 nucleotides are TGTGCCAGCAGCCGCCCGGGACAGCCCACAGATACGCAGTATTTT. Encoded protein: CASSRPGQPTDTQYF.

The V and J genes are TRBV7-9 and TRBJ1-4; a possible D gene is TRBD1 (5 bases). Looked up from germline, CDR1 is SEHNR and CDR2 is FQNEAQ (reference sequence). With 3 bases removed from V and 2 bases from J, the gap between germline ends came to 10 bases. The CDR3 is 15 amino acids. CDR3 protein: CASSLEGRTNEKLFF. In DNA form, the CDR3 reads TGTGCCAGCAGCTTGGAGGGGAGGACTAATGAAAAACTGTTTTTT.

V and J are TRBV19 and TRBJ2-1; 8 bases align to TRBD1. The CDR3 totals 16 residues. J was trimmed by 5 bases and V by 5 bases; bases with no gene match: 11. The V gene's germline CDR1 is LNHDA and CDR2 SQIVND (reference sequence). CDR3 DNA sequence: TGTGCCAGTAGTCCCCTCGGACAGGGCCGTCACAATGAGCAGTTCTTC. This encodes CASSPLGQGRHNEQFF.

The CDR3 sequence is CAIYDRRNTEAFF. The CDR3 DNA reads TGTGCCATCTACGACAGGAGGAACACTGAAGCTTTCTTT. This chain connects TRBV19 to TRBJ1-1; D perhaps matches TRBD1 (6 bases). Trimming shortened V by 10 bases and J by 1 base, and 13 bases separated the two germline ends. Germline CDR1 is LNHDA and CDR2 is SQIVND (reference sequence). This CDR3 spans 13 amino acids.

The chain joins TRBV6-6 to TRBJ1-1; TRBD1 matches at 11 bases. Trimming at V came to 7 bases and at J to 1 base, leaving 8 bases not matched to a gene. The CDR3 is 16 residues long. Germline V gene lookup returns CDR1 MNHNY and CDR2 SVGAGI (reference sequence). The CDR3: CASTTDRGRGNTEAFF. Here the CDR3 DNA reads TGTGCCAGCACCACGGACAGGGGGCGCGGGAACACTGAAGCTTTCTTT.

The chain recombines TRBV27 with TRBJ1-2; 7 nucleotides match TRBD1. This CDR3 is 15 amino acids long. Unmatched junction bases numbered 9, after V lost 6 bases and J lost 2 bases. Germline CDR1 and CDR2: MNHEY and SMNVEV (reference sequence). This CDR3 reads CASRTTGTVNYGYTF. The CDR3 DNA reads as TGTGCCAGCAGAACCACCGGGACAGTAAACTATGGCTACACCTTC.

This clone was detected only a few times. The chain is built from TRBV5-1 and TRBJ2-7; D ambiguous. There are 13 residues in the CDR3. Germline V lookup: CDR1 SGHRS, CDR2 YFSETQ. V was clipped by 7 bases and J by 0 bases, with 11 bases between them. CDR3 loop: CASRVSPSYEQYF. CDR3 DNA sequence: TGCGCCAGCCGGGTATCTCCCTCCTACGAGCAGTACTTC. Complete variable domain (other parts from reference TRBV5-1 and TRBJ2-7): KAGVTQTPRYLIKTRGQQVTLSCSPISGHRSVSWYQQTPGQGLQFLFEYFSETQRNKGNFPGRFSGRQFSNSRSEMNVSTLELGDSALYLCASRVSPSYEQYFGPGTRLTVT.

The chain couples TRBV9 to TRBJ1-1, with D perhaps matching TRBD1 (5 bases). V was trimmed by 4 bases and J by 4 bases, leaving 20 bases between them. The CDR3 has 16 amino acids. Germline loops: CDR1 SGDLS, CDR2 YYNGEE. CDR3 in amino acids: CASSLSGHRLITEAFF. DNA of the CDR3: TGTGCCAGCAGCCTAAGTGGACACCGGCTCATCACTGAAGCTTTCTTT.

Only one count was recorded for this clone. The chain joins TRBV7-9 to TRBJ2-1; weak D call: TRBD1 (6 bases). Deletions cut 5 bases from V and 9 bases from J, with 11 bases between. This CDR3 region has 12 residues. Germline V gene lookup returns CDR1 SEHNR and CDR2 FQNEAQ (reference sequence). The CDR3 DNA reads as TGTGCCAGCAGCCCAGGGGTGAGTGAGCAGTTCTTC. This codes for CASSPGVSEQFF.

The V and J genes are TRBV18 and TRBJ2-5, with 7 positions matching TRBD1. The CDR3 is 15 amino acids. The germline gives CDR1 KGHSH, CDR2 LQKENI. The V segment lost 3 bases and the J segment 4 bases; nucleotides outside the gene matches: 8. Written as DNA, the CDR3 is TGTGCCAGCTCACCCGAGTTACAGGGGTCAGAGACCCAGTACTTC. Translated, it gives CASSPELQGSETQYF.

The chain combines TRBV28 with TRBJ2-3, with 8 bases matching TRBD2. Per germline, CDR1 MDHEN and CDR2 SYDVKM. V lost 4 bases to trimming and J lost 3 bases; unmatched junction nucleotides: 6. The CDR3 totals 15 residues. The CDR3 DNA follows: TGTGCCAGCAGTTCCGGGGGGGCCGATACAGATACGCAGTATTTT. As protein: CASSSGGADTDTQYF.

This CDR3 is CASSYTSGASYEQYF. The CDR3 nucleotides are TGTGCCAGCAGTTATACTAGCGGGGCATCCTACGAGCAGTACTTC. The chain has TRBV7-9 and TRBJ2-7; TRBD2 aligns across 10 bases. The CDR3 contains 15 residues. J gave up 1 base and V 6 bases, and 6 bases lay outside the gene matches. The germline V gene has CDR1 SEHNR and CDR2 FQNEAQ (reference sequence).

This clone appeared a few times. The chain has TRBV6-5 and TRBJ1-1; 7 bases match TRBD1. The CDR3 covers 13 residues. CDR1 is MNHEY and CDR2 is SVGAGI in the germline V gene. J was trimmed by 11 bases and V by 2 bases; bases with no gene match: 8. CDR3 residues: CASSYPGQGEAFF. The CDR3 DNA sequence: TGTGCCAGCAGTTACCCGGGGCAGGGGGAGGCTTTCTTT.